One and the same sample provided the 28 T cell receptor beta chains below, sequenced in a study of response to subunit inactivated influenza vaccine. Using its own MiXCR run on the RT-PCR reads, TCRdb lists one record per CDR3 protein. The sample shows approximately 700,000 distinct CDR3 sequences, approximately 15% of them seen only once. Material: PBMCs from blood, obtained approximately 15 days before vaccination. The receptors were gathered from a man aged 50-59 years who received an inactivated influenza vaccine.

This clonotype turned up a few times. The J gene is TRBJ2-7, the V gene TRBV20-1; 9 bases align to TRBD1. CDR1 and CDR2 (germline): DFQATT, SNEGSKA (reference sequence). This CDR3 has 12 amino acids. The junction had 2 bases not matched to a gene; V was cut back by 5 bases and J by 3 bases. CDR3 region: CSAGQGLYEQYF. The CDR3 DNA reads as TGCAGTGCTGGACAGGGGCTCTACGAGCAGTACTTC.

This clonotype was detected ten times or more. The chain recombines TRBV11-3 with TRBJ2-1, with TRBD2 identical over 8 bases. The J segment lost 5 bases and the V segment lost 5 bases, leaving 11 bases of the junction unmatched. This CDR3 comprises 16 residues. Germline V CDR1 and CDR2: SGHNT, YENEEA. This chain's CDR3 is CASSLGGSGKNNEQFF. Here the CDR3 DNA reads TGTGCCAGCAGCCTTGGGGGTAGCGGGAAGAACAATGAGCAGTTCTTC.

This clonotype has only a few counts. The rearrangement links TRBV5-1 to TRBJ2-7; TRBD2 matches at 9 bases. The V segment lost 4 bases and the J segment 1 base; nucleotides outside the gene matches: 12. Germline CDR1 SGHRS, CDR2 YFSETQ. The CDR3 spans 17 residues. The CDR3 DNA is TGCGCCAGCAGCCCGGGAGTAGCGGGAGCCTCTTCCTACGAGCAGTACTTC. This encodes CASSPGVAGASSYEQYF.

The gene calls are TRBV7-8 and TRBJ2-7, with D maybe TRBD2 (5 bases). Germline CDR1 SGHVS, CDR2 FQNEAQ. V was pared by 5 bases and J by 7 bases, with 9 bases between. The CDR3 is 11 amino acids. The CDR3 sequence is CASSLPGEQYF. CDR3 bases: TGTGCCAGCAGCCTCCCGGGGGAGCAGTACTTC.

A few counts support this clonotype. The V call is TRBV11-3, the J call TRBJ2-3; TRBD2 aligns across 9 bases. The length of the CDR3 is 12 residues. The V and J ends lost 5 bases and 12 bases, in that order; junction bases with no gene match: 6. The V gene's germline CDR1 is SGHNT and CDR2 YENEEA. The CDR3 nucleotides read TGTGCCAGCAGCCAGTCCGGGACTAGCCAGTATTTT. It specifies CASSQSGTSQYF. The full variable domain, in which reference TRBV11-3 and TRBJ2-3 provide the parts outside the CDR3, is EAGVVQSPRYKIIEKKQPVAFWCNPISGHNTLYWYLQNLGQGPELLIRYENEEAVDDSQLPKDRFSAERLKGVDSTLKIQPAELGDSAVYLCASSQSGTSQYFGPGTRLTVL.

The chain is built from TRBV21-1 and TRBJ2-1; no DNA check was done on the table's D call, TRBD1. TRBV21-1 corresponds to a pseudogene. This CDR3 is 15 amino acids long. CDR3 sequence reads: CAGKTDRGPYNEQFF. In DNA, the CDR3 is TGTGCCGGAAAAACGGACAGGGGGCCCTACAATGAGCAGTTCTTC.

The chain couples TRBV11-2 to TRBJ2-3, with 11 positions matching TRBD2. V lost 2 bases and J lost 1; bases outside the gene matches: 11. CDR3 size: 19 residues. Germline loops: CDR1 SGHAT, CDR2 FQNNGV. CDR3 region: CASSLLYSGRGRGTDTQYF. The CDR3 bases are TGTGCCAGCAGCTTACTTTATAGCGGGAGGGGCCGTGGCACAGATACGCAGTATTTT. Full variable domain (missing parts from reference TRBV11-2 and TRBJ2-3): EAGVAQSPRYKIIEKRQSVAFWCNPISGHATLYWYQQILGQGPKLLIQFQNNGVVDDSQLPKDRFSAERLKGVDSTLKIQPAKLEDSAVYLCASSLLYSGRGRGTDTQYFGPGTRLTVL.

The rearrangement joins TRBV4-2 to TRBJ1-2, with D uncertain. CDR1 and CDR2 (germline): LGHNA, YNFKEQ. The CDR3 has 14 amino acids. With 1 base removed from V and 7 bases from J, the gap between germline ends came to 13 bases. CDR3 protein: CASSQGEGVSGYTF. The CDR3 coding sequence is TGTGCCAGCAGCCAAGGGGAGGGAGTGAGTGGCTACACCTTC.

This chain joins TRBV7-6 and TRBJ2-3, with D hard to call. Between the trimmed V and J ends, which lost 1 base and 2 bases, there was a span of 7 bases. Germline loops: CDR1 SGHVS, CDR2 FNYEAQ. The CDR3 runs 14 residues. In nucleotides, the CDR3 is TGTGCCAGCAGCTTAGTTGGGGTCACAGATACGCAGTATTTT. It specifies CASSLVGVTDTQYF.

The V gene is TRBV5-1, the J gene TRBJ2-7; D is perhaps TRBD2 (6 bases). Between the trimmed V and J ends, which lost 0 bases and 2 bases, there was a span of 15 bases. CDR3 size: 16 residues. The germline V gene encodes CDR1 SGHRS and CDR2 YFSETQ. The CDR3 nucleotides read TGCGCCAGCAGCTTGGGGACCGGGACTGGAACCTACGAGCAGTACTTC. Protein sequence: CASSLGTGTGTYEQYF.

CDR3 region: CASSYSGFDRNEQFF. CDR3 DNA: TGTGCCAGCAGTTACTCAGGGTTTGACCGCAATGAGCAGTTCTTC. V usage is TRBV6-2 or TRBV6-3 and J usage is TRBJ2-1; no reliable D call. Germline V gene sequence: CDR1 MNHEY, CDR2 SVGEGT. Trimming removed 0 bases from V and 6 bases from J, with 12 bases in between. This CDR3 has 15 residues.

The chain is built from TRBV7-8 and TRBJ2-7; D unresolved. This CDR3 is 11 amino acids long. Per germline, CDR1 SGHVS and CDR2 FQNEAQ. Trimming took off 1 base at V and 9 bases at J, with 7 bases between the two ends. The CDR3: CASSLGPGQYF. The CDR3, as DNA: TGTGCCAGCAGCTTAGGGCCAGGGCAGTACTTC.

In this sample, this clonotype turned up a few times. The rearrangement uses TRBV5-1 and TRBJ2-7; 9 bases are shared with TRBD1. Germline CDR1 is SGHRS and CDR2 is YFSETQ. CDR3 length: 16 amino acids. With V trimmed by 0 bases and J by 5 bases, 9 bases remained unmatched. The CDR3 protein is CASSLVAGRTGDEQYF. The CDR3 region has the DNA TGCGCCAGCAGCTTGGTCGCCGGGAGGACAGGGGACGAGCAGTACTTC.

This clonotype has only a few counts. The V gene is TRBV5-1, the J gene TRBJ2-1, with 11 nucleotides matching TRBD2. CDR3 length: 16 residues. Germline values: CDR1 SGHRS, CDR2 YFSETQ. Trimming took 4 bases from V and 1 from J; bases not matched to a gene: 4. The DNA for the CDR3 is TGCGCCAGCAGCCAATTAGCGGGGGGGTCCTACAATGAGCAGTTCTTC. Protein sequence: CASSQLAGGSYNEQFF. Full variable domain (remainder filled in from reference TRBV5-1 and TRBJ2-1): KAGVTQTPRYLIKTRGQQVTLSCSPISGHRSVSWYQQTPGQGLQFLFEYFSETQRNKGNFPGRFSGRQFSNSRSEMNVSTLELGDSALYLCASSQLAGGSYNEQFFGPGTRLTVL.

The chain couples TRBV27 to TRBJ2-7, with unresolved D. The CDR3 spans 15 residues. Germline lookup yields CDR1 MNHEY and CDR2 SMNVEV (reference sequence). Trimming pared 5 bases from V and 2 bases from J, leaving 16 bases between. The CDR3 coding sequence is TGTGCCAGCAGTCGCTACTTGGACCGAACCTACGAGCAGTACTTC. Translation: CASSRYLDRTYEQYF.

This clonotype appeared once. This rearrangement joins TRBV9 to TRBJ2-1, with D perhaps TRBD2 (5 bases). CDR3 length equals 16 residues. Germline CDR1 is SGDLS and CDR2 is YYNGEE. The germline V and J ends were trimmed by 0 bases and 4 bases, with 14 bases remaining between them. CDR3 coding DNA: TGTGCCAGCAGCGTAGGAGGTAGCGAGGTATACAATGAGCAGTTCTTC. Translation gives CASSVGGSEVYNEQFF.

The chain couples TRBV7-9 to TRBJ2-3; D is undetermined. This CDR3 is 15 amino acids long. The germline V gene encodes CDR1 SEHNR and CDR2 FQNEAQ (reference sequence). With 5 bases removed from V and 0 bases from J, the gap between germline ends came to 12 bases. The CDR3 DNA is TGTGCCAGCAGCGTAATAGGACCTAGCACAGATACGCAGTATTTT. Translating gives CASSVIGPSTDTQYF. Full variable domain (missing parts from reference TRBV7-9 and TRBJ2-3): DTGVSQNPRHKITKRGQNVTFRCDPISEHNRLYWYRQTLGQGPEFLTYFQNEAQLEKSRLLSDRFSAERPKGSFSTLEIQRTEQGDSAMYLCASSVIGPSTDTQYFGPGTRLTVL.

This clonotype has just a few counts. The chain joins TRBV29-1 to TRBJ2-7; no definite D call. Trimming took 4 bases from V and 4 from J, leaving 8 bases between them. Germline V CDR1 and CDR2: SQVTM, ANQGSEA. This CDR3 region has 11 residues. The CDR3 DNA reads TGCAGCGTTGGTCACGGGTACGAGCAGTACTTC. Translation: CSVGHGYEQYF.

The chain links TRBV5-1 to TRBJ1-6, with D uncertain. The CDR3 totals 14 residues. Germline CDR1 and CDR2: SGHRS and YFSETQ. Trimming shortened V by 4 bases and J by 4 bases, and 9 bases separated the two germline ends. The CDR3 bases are TGCGCCAGCAGCCCCCAGGAATATAATTCACCCCTCCACTTT. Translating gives CASSPQEYNSPLHF.

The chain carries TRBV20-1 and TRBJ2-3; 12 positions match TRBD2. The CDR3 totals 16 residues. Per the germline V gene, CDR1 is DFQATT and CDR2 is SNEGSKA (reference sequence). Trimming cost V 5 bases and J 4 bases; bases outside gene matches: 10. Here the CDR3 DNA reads TGCAGTGCTTACACCCCCGGGACTAGCGGGCCAGATACGCAGTATTTT. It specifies CSAYTPGTSGPDTQYF.

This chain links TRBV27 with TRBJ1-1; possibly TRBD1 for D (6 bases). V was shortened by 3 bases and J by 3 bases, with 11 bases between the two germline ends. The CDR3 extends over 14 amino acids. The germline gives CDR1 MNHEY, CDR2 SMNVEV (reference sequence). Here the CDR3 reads CASSFTGGDTEAFF. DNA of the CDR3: TGTGCCAGCAGTTTTACGGGGGGCGACACTGAAGCTTTCTTT.

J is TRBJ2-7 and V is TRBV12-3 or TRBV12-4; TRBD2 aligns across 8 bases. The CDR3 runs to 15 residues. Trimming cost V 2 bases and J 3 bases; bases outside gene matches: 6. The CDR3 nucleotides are TGTGCCAGCAGTTTATGGTCGGGGGGGGGCTACGAGCAGTACTTC. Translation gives CASSLWSGGGYEQYF.

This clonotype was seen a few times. The CDR3 region is CASSQPGTGFAKNIQYF. The CDR3 bases are TGTGCCAGCAGTCAACCCGGGACAGGGTTCGCCAAAAACATTCAGTACTTC. The chain joins TRBV28 to TRBJ2-4, with 9 nucleotides matching TRBD1. The CDR3 runs 17 residues. With V trimmed by 5 bases and J by 1 base, 9 bases remained unmatched. The germline gives CDR1 MDHEN, CDR2 SYDVKM.

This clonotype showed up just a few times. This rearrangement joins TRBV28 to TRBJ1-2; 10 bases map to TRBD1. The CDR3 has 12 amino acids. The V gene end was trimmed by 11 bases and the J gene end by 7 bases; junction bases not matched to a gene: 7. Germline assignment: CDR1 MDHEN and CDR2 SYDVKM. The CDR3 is CAVTGTGVGYTF. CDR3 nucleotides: TGTGCCGTAACCGGGACAGGGGTTGGCTACACCTTC.

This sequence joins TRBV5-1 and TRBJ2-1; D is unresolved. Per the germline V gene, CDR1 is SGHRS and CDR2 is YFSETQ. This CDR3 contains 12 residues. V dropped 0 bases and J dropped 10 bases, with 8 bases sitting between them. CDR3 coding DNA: TGCGCCAGCAGCTTGGCCAACAGAGAGCAGTTCTTC. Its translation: CASSLANREQFF. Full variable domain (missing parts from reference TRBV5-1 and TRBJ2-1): KAGVTQTPRYLIKTRGQQVTLSCSPISGHRSVSWYQQTPGQGLQFLFEYFSETQRNKGNFPGRFSGRQFSNSRSEMNVSTLELGDSALYLCASSLANREQFFGPGTRLTVL.

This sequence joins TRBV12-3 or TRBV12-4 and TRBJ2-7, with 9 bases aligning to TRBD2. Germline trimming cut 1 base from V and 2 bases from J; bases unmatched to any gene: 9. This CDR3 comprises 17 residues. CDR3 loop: CASSLGRLAGGTYEQYF. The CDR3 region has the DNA TGTGCCAGCAGTTTAGGGAGGCTCGCGGGAGGGACCTACGAGCAGTACTTC.

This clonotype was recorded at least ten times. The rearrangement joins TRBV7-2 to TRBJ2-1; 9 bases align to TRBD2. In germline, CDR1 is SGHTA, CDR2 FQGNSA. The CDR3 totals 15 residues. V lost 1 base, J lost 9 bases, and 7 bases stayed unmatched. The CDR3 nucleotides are TGTGCCAGCAGCTTAGAAGGGCTAGCGGGAACTGAGCAGTTCTTC. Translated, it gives CASSLEGLAGTEQFF.

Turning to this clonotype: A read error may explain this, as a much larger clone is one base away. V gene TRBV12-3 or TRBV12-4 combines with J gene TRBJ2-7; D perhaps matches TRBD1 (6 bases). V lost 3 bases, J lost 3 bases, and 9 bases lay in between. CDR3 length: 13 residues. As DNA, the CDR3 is TGTGCCAGCAGTTTCCAGGGGCTCTACGAGCAGTACTTC. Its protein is CASSFQGLYEQYF.